The 18 T cell receptor beta chains presented below share a single source sample, sequenced in a study of T cell repertoires in cytomegalovirus infection. TCRdb ran MiXCR on the reads and lists one entry per CDR3 protein. Here the sample spans 360,000 or so distinct CDR3 sequences, about 35% being singletons. No antigen has been assigned to these receptors. This specimen consisted of cultured PBMCs, obtained from culture after CMV antigen stimulation. These TCRs come from a human donor in good health (CMV status not recorded). Some clones in this sample may be carry-over from other donors' samples.

This clonotype was counted only a few times. A read error may account for a junction end that differs from germline. The V and J genes are TRBV5-3 and TRBJ1-5; 9 bases agree with TRBD1. TRBV5-3 is placed among ORFs of uncertain function. This CDR3 has 15 amino acids. CDR3: CASSWTGQGNQPQHF. DNA of the CDR3: TGTGCCAGCAGCTGGACCGGACAGGGGAATCAGCCCCAGCATTTT.

V gene TRBV12-3 or TRBV12-4 combines with J gene TRBJ1-5; D is possibly TRBD1 (6 bases). The CDR3 has 17 residues. The V end lost 2 bases, the J end lost 0 bases, and 14 bases lay between the germline ends. CDR3 sequence (DNA): TGTGCCAGCAGTTTAAGGGGAGGGGGGTTTAGCAATCAGCCCCAGCATTTT. Translated: CASSLRGGGFSNQPQHF.

V and J are TRBV5-5 and TRBJ1-6, with D unresolved. CDR1 is SGHKS and CDR2 is YYEKEE in the germline V gene (reference sequence). With 6 bases removed from V and 9 bases from J, the gap between germline ends came to 22 bases. The CDR3 runs to 16 residues. The chain's CDR3 is CASIDLTRGSSSPLHF. The DNA of the CDR3 is TGTGCCAGCATCGACTTGACACGTGGGTCATCTTCACCCCTCCACTTT. Together with reference TRBV5-5 and TRBJ1-6, the CDR3 gives the full variable domain: DAGVTQSPTHLIKTRGQQVTLRCSPISGHKSVSWYQQVLGQGPQFIFQYYEKEERGRGNFPDRFSARQFPNYSSELNVNALLLGDSALYLCASIDLTRGSSSPLHFGNGTRLTVT.

This sequence joins TRBV6-1 and TRBJ2-5, with TRBD2 identical over 9 bases. The CDR3 has 16 amino acids. CDR1 is MNHNS, CDR2 SASEGT, per germline. Trimming at V came to 6 bases and at J to 2 bases, leaving 10 bases not matched to a gene. Here the CDR3 DNA reads TGTGCCAGCAGGGAGGGCCTAGCGGGATGGCAAGAGACCCAGTACTTC. Its translation: CASREGLAGWQETQYF.

This clonotype was counted many times. J is TRBJ2-3 and V is TRBV7-2, with 13 bases matching TRBD2. With V trimmed by 5 bases and J by 5 bases, 7 bases remained unmatched. Germline CDR1 reads SGHTA; CDR2 reads FQGNSA. The CDR3 runs to 16 residues. CDR3 region: CASSTSGRALRDTQYF. The CDR3 DNA follows: TGTGCCAGCAGCACTAGCGGGAGGGCCTTGAGAGATACGCAGTATTTT.

The chain uses TRBV20-1 and TRBJ1-4; perhaps TRBD1 as D (6 bases). V lost 0 bases and J lost 3, with 11 bases in between. Germline values: CDR1 DFQATT, CDR2 SNEGSKA (reference sequence). The length of the CDR3 is 15 residues. The CDR3 reads CSARDTGGPNEKLFF. The CDR3 DNA is TGCAGTGCTAGAGATACGGGGGGCCCTAATGAAAAACTGTTTTTT.

The chain carries TRBV7-9 and TRBJ2-5; D remains unclear. The CDR3 is 16 residues long. V lost 5 bases and J lost 4, with 20 bases in between. Germline-derived CDR1 and CDR2 are SEHNR and FQNEAQ (reference sequence). CDR3 protein: CASSPLGQVRRETQYF. As DNA, the CDR3 is TGTGCCAGCAGCCCCTTAGGGCAGGTGCGAAGAGAGACCCAGTACTTC.

In DNA, the CDR3 is TGTGCCAGCAGCCCTCGGGGACTTTCGACCGAGCAGTACTTC. Protein sequence: CASSPRGLSTEQYF. The chain uses TRBV9 and TRBJ2-7; D perhaps matches TRBD2 (6 bases). V was trimmed by 4 bases and J by 6 bases, leaving 17 bases between them. CDR1 and CDR2 (germline): SGDLS, YYNGEE. The CDR3 covers 14 residues.

This clonotype was detected only a few times. The rearrangement joins TRBV15 to TRBJ2-6; 7 bases are a match to TRBD1. This CDR3 comprises 20 residues. CDR1 LNHNV and CDR2 YYDKDF come from the germline V gene (reference sequence). V shed 3 bases and J 0 bases; nucleotides not matched to a gene: 14. This CDR3 is CATSRNLNRDRTSGANVLTF. Written as DNA, the CDR3 is TGTGCCACCAGCAGGAATTTAAACCGGGACAGAACCTCTGGGGCCAACGTCCTGACTTTC.

On this clonotype: This CDR3 fails to terminate in the conserved phenylalanine or tryptophan, so it likely reflects a read error. The chain joins TRBV6-5 to TRBJ2-7, with D perhaps TRBD1 or TRBD2 (5 bases each). CDR1 is MNHEY and CDR2 is SVGAGI in the germline V gene. Trimming took off 2 bases at V and 4 bases at J, with 18 bases between the two ends. The CDR3 is made up of 16 amino acids. CDR3 amino acids: CASSYAGLGASYEQYL. The CDR3 bases are TGTGCCAGCAGTTACGCGGGTCTCGGGGCGAGTTACGAGCAGTACCTC.

In its sample, this clonotype was seen a few times. This chain connects TRBV19 to TRBJ1-6, with D perhaps matching TRBD1 (5 bases). The V gene's germline CDR1 is LNHDA and CDR2 SQIVND (reference sequence). V gave up 10 bases and J gave up 9 bases, with 16 bases separating them. The CDR3 is made up of 13 amino acids. The DNA of the CDR3 is TGTGCCACCTCAGGGATGGAAGGTTCACCCCTCCACTTT. Translation gives CATSGMEGSPLHF.

This clonotype was observed once. V is TRBV28 and J is TRBJ2-7; D not resolved. CDR3 length: 12 amino acids. The germline V gene encodes CDR1 MDHEN and CDR2 SYDVKM. Trimming stripped 7 bases from V and 3 bases from J, with 10 bases between. The CDR3 region has the DNA TGTGCCAGCATCGGAGCAATCTACGAGCAGTACTTC. This translates into CASIGAIYEQYF.

The chain joins TRBV7-6 to TRBJ1-3; D is uncertain. CDR1 and CDR2 (germline): SGHVS, FNYEAQ. There are 18 residues in the CDR3. V lost 1 base and J lost 0, with 16 bases in between. Here the CDR3 reads CASSLDVTQPDSGNTIYF. CDR3 in DNA: TGTGCCAGCAGCTTAGACGTTACACAGCCAGACTCTGGAAACACCATATATTTT.

Only a few counts were recorded for this clonotype. The rearrangement joins TRBV12-3 or TRBV12-4 to TRBJ2-1; D is undetermined. This CDR3 has 15 residues. Trimming removed 7 bases from V and 2 bases from J, with 15 bases in between. DNA for the CDR3: TGTGCCAGCATCCCCCCTTCTCGAACCTACAATGAGCAGTTCTTC. Translating it yields CASIPPSRTYNEQFF.

This sequence joins TRBV19 and TRBJ2-3, with D perhaps matching TRBD1 or TRBD2 (5 bases each). Between the trimmed V and J ends, which lost 1 base and 4 bases, there was a span of 6 bases. CDR3 length equals 13 residues. Germline CDR1 and CDR2: LNHDA and SQIVND (reference sequence). The CDR3 DNA sequence: TGTGCCAGTAGTATAGGGGGACCAGATACGCAGTATTTT. Protein sequence: CASSIGGPDTQYF. The full variable domain, with the rest looked up from reference TRBV19 and TRBJ2-3, is DGGITQSPKYLFRKEGQNVTLSCEQNLNHDAMYWYRQDPGQGLRLIYYSQIVNDFQKGDIAEGYSVSREKKESFPLTVTSAQKNPTAFYLCASSIGGPDTQYFGPGTRLTVL.

The gene calls are TRBV7-9 and TRBJ2-6; D is unresolved. This CDR3 spans 14 amino acids. V dropped 9 bases and J dropped 1 base, with 10 bases sitting between them. Germline V gene data show CDR1 as SEHNR and CDR2 as FQNEAQ (reference sequence). Here the CDR3 DNA reads TGTGCCAGTACACTCCCTTCTGGGGCCAACGTCCTGACTTTC. This codes for CASTLPSGANVLTF.

This clonotype was recorded many times. The CDR3 is CASSLPDRGKEAFF. The CDR3 nucleotides read TGTGCCAGCAGTTTACCCGACAGGGGGAAAGAAGCTTTCTTT. This chain joins TRBV28 and TRBJ1-1; 9 nucleotides line up with TRBD1. Germline CDR1 is MDHEN and CDR2 is SYDVKM. The V and J ends lost 2 bases and 8 bases, in that order; junction bases with no gene match: 6. The CDR3 consists of 14 residues.

This clonotype showed up just a few times. This chain connects TRBV19 to TRBJ1-5, with TRBD1 matching over 9 bases. The V gene end was trimmed by 3 bases and the J gene end by 0 bases; junction bases not matched to a gene: 3. Looked up from germline, CDR1 is LNHDA and CDR2 is SQIVND (reference sequence). The CDR3 sequence is 16 residues long. The CDR3 reads CASSMRQGGSNQPQHF. CDR3 DNA sequence: TGTGCCAGTAGTATGCGACAGGGGGGTAGCAATCAGCCCCAGCATTTT.